This T cell receptor beta chain was identified in a study of T cell repertoires in cytomegalovirus infection (dated by TCRdb to about 2019). With respect to the entire study: Donor HLA type was relevant to the analysis, because carriage of CMV infection together with the matching HLA type was indicated by public TCR beta signatures.

Sequencing instrument: Illumina HiSeq 1500. TCRdb cleaned the public reads at Q25 with fastp, built clones with MiXCR and kept in-frame beta chains. Each record represents a unique CDR3 protein, reported with the most common genes and DNA among its rows. For this sample there are fewer than 550,000 distinct CDR3 sequences; roughly 29% appear just once. In total, the top ten clones hold over 10% of the sample. The full study reports these points: The ex vivo response was dominated by HLA-C-restricted CMV-specific TCR beta clonotypes, and the single most frequent clonotype in two of eight donors was supplied by these HLA-C-restricted clonotypes. Cumulative frequency of public TCR beta family members discriminated carriers of CMV infection plus the relevant HLA type in this cohort and an independent roughly 330-donor cohort.

Many counts were recorded for this clonotype. This receptor's antigen is unknown. There are no base qualities to consult, and no much larger clone falls within one base. The CDR3 runs 12 residues from the cysteine to the phenylalanine. The kept DNA is CDR3 alone, 36 bases in frame from the first base. Relative to germline, V is 5 bases shorter and J is 4 bases shorter, with 8 bases between their ends. From the germline V gene (reference sequence), CDR1 is LNHDA and CDR2 is SQIVND. The clonotype was recovered from a human donor in good health (CMV status not recorded). Some clones in this sample may be carry-over from other donors' samples. The chain links TRBV19 with TRBJ1-2; too little of a D gene remains to name it. The sample comprised PBMCs. CDR3 loop: CASSPDIYGYTF. The DNA reads TGTGCCAGTAGTCCAGACATCTATGGCTACACCTTC.